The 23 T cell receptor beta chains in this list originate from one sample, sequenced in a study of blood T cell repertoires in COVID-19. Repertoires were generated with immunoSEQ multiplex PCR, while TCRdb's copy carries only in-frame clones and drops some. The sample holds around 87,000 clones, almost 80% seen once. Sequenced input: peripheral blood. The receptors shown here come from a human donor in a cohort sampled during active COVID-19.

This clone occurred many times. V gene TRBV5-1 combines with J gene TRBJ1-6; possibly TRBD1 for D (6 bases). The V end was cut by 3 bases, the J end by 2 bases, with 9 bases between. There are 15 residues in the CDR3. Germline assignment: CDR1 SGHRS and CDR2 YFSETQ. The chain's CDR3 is CASSSNRAYNSPLHF. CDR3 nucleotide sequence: TGCGCCAGCAGCTCGAACAGGGCCTATAATTCACCCCTCCACTTT.

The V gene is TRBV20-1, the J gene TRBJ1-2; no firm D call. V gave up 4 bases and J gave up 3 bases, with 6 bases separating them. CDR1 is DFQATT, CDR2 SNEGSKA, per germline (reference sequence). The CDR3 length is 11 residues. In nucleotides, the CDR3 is TGCAGTGCTAACCGGGACTATGGCTACACCTTC. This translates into CSANRDYGYTF.

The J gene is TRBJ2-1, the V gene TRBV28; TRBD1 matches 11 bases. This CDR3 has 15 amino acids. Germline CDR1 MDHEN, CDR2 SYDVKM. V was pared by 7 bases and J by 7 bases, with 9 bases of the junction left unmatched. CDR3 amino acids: CASTRDRGRENEQFF. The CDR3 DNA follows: TGTGCCAGCACTAGGGACAGGGGGAGGGAGAATGAGCAGTTCTTC.

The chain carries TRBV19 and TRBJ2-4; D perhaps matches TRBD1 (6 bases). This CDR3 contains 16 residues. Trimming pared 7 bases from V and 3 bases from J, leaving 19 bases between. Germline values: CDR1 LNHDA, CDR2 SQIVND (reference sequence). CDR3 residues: CASTKITGIGKNIQYF. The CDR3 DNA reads TGTGCCAGTACCAAAATTACAGGGATTGGCAAAAACATTCAGTACTTC.

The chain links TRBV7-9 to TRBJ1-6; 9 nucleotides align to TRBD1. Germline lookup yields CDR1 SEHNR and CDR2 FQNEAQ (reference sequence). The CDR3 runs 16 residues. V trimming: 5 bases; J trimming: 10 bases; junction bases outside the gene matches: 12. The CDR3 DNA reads TGTGCCAGCAGCATCCGTGGTAGGGACAGGGCATCACCCCTCCACTTT. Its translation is CASSIRGRDRASPLHF.

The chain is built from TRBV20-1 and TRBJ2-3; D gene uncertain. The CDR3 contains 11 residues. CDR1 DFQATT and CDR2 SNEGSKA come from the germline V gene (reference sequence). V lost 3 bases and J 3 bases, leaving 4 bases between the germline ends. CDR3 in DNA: TGCAGTGCTAGGCAGACAGATACGCAGTATTTT. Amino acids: CSARQTDTQYF.

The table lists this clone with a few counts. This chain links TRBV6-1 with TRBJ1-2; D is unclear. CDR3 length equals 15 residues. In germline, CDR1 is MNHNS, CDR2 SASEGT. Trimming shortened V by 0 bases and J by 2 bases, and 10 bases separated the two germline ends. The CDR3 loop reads CASSEAGRSNYGYTF. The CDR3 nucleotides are TGTGCCAGCAGTGAAGCGGGGAGGTCGAACTATGGCTACACCTTC.

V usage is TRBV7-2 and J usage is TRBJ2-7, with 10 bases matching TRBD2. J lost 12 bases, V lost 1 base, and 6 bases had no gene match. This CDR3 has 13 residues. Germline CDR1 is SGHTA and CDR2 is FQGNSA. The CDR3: CASSLGGLAVGYF. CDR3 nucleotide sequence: TGTGCCAGCAGCTTAGGTGGACTAGCGGTGGGGTACTTC.

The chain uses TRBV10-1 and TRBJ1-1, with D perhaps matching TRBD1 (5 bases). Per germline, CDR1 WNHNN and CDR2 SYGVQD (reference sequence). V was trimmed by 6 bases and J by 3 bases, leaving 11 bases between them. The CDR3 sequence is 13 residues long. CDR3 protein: CASRAGLDTEAFF. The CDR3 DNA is TGCGCCAGCAGGGCAGGGTTGGACACTGAAGCTTTCTTT.

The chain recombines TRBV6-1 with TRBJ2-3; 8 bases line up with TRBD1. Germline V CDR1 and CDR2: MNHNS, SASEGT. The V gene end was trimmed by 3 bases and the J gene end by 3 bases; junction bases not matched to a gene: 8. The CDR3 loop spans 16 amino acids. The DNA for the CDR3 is TGTGCCAGCAGTGAGTCCCGACAGGGGAGAACAGATACGCAGTATTTT. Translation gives CASSESRQGRTDTQYF.

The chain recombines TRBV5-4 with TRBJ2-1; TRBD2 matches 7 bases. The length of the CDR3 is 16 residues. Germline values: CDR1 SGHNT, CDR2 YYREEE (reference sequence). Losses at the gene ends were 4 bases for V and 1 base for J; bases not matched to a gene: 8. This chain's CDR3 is CASSPGGAGSYNEQFF. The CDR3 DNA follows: TGTGCCAGCAGCCCGGGGGGAGCGGGGTCCTACAATGAGCAGTTCTTC.

CDR3 in DNA: TGCGCCAGCAGCTTGGATGCAGATAGCACAGATACGCAGTATTTT. Translated, it gives CASSLDADSTDTQYF. The chain recombines TRBV5-1 with TRBJ2-3; D gene uncertain. The CDR3 sequence is 15 residues long. The germline V gene has CDR1 SGHRS and CDR2 YFSETQ. Trimming removed 0 bases from V and 0 bases from J, with 8 bases in between.

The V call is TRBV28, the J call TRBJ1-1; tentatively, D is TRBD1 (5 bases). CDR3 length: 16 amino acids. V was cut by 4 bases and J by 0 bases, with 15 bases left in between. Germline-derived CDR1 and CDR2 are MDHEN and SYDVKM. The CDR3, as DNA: TGTGCCAGCAGTTCAGCCGAAGGGGCCATGAACACTGAAGCTTTCTTT. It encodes CASSSAEGAMNTEAFF.

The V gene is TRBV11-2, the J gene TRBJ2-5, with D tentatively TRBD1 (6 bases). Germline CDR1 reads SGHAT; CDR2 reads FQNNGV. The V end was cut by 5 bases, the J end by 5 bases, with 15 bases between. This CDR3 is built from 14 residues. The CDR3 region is CASSRDTQDETQYF. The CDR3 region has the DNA TGTGCCAGCAGCAGGGACACCCAGGATGAGACCCAGTACTTC.

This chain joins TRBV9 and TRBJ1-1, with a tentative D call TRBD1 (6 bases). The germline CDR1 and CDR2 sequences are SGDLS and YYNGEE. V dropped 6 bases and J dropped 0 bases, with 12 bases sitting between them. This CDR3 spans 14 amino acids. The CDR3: CASTSGHLNTEAFF. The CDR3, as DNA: TGTGCCAGCACGTCGGGACACCTGAACACTGAAGCTTTCTTT.

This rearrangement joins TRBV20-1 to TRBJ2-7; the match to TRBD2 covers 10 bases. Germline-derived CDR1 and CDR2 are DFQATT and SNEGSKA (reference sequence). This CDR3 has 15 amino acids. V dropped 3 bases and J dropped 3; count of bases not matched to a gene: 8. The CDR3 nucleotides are TGCAGTGCTAGTCCGGCTAGCGGGAGTTACTACGAGCAGTACTTC. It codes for CSASPASGSYYEQYF.

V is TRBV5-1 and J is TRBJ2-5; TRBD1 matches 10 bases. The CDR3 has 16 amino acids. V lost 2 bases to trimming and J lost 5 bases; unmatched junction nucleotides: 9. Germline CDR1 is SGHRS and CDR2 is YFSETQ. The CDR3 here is CASSFSGTGAGETQYF. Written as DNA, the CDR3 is TGCGCCAGCAGCTTTTCCGGGACAGGGGCGGGGGAGACCCAGTACTTC.

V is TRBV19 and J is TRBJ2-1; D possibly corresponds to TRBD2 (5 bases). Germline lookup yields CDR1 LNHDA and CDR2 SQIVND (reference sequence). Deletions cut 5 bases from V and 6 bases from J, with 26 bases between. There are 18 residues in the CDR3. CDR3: CASSLARTSPLGGNEQFF. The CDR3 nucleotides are TGTGCCAGTAGTTTAGCGCGCACCTCTCCCCTCGGTGGCAATGAGCAGTTCTTC. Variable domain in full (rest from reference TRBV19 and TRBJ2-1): DGGITQSPKYLFRKEGQNVTLSCEQNLNHDAMYWYRQDPGQGLRLIYYSQIVNDFQKGDIAEGYSVSREKKESFPLTVTSAQKNPTAFYLCASSLARTSPLGGNEQFFGPGTRLTVL.

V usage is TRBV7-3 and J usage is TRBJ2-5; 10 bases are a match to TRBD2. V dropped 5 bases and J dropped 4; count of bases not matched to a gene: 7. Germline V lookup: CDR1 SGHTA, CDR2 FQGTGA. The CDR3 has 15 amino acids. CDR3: CASSPKREGIETQYF. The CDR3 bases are TGTGCCAGCAGCCCAAAGCGGGAGGGAATAGAGACCCAGTACTTC.

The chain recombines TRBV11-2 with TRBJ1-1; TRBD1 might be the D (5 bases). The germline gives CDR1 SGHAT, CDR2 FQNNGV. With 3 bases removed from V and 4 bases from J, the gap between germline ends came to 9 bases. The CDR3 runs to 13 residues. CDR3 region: CASSFTGSTEAFF. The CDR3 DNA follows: TGTGCCAGCAGCTTTACAGGAAGCACTGAAGCTTTCTTT.

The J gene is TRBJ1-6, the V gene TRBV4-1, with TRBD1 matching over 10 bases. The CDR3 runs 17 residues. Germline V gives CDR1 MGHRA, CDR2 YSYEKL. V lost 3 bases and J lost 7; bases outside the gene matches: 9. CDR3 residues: CASSQTGTGETNSPLHF. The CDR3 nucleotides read TGCGCCAGCAGCCAGACAGGGACAGGGGAAACCAATTCACCCCTCCACTTT.

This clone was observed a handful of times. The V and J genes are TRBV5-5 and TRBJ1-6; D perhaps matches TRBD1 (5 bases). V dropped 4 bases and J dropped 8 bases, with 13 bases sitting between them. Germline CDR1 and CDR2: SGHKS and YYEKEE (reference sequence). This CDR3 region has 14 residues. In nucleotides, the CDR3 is TGTGCCAGCAGCGAGGGACTTAGTTATTCACCCCTCCACTTT. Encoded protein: CASSEGLSYSPLHF.

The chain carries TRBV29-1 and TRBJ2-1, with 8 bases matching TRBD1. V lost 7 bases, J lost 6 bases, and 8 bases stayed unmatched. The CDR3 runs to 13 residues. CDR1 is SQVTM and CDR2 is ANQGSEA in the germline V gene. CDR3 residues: CSATGDVRNEQFF. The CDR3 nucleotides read TGCAGCGCGACAGGGGACGTTCGCAATGAGCAGTTCTTC.